Below, 29 T cell receptor beta chains from the same sample are listed, as sequenced in a study of vaccination and CD4 T cells after COVID-19. As to treatment: roughly nine-day PBMC culture with coronavirus spike peptide pools or control peptides (ViraFEST assay). These receptors are not linked to any known antigen. Sequencing of cultured CD4+ T cell DNA used the Oncomine TCR Beta short-read assay. TCRdb called the PCR reads again in MiXCR, with one record for every CDR3 protein. Altogether about 12,000 distinct CDR3 sequences are present, about 72% being singletons, with the ten largest covering 20% to 25%. The material sequenced was CD4+ T cells from blood, cultured in vitro. These TCRs come from a human donor who had recovered from COVID-19.

Comments on this clonotype: Because the CDR3's place on the DNA is in doubt, the DNA is left out and the CDR3 is given as listed by TCRdb. This chain links TRBV10-1 with TRBJ1-1; the listed D gene, TRBD1, was not tested against the DNA. The germline CDR1 and CDR2 sequences are WNHNN and SYGVQD (reference sequence). The CDR3 is 15 amino acids long, termini counted. This chain's CDR3 is CASSDFRGIGTEAFF.

The rearrangement joins TRBV7-2 to TRBJ2-7; tentative D call: TRBD2 (7 bases). Germline V lookup: CDR1 SGHTA, CDR2 FQGNSA. Trimming took off 0 bases at V and 4 bases at J, with 13 bases between the two ends. This CDR3 region has 15 residues. CDR3 protein: CASSLARGAQYEQYF. CDR3 bases: TGTGCCAGCAGCTTAGCCCGGGGGGCTCAGTACGAGCAGTACTTC.

In this sample, this clonotype turned up a few times. A junction end diverges from the germline sequence, so it may reflect a read error. The chain joins TRBV7-7 to TRBJ2-5; D unclear. CDR1 is SSHAT and CDR2 is FNYEAQ in the germline V gene (reference sequence). This CDR3 is built from 18 residues. CDR3 loop: CASSSGTAPAAPMETQYF. Here the CDR3 DNA reads TGTGCTAGCAGCTCCGGCACCGCGCCAGCCGCCCCAATGGAGACCCAGTACTTC.

The chain combines TRBV11-3 with TRBJ1-1; no definite D call. The V gene's germline CDR1 is SGHNT and CDR2 YENEEA. Trimming cost V 1 base and J 8 bases, with 14 bases left between them. CDR3 size: 14 residues. The CDR3 DNA sequence: TGTGCCAGCAGCTTAGCGTTCCCCGAGGGCGAAGCTTTCTTT. Protein: CASSLAFPEGEAFF.

This clonotype has just one count. The chain has TRBV4-1 and TRBJ2-1, with 13 bases that match TRBD2. The length of the CDR3 is 16 residues. The V gene end was trimmed by 3 bases and the J gene end by 7 bases; junction bases not matched to a gene: 6. The germline gives CDR1 MGHRA, CDR2 YSYEKL. CDR3 sequence: CASSQGGLAGNNEQFF. The CDR3 nucleotides are TGCGCCAGCAGCCAGGGGGGACTAGCGGGAAATAATGAGCAGTTCTTC.

This clonotype was seen a few times. This chain joins TRBV27 and TRBJ1-5; D possibly corresponds to TRBD1 (5 bases). The ends were cut back, 5 bases at V and 14 bases at J, with 19 bases in the middle. This CDR3 is 13 amino acids long. Germline V gene data show CDR1 as MNHEY and CDR2 as SMNVEV (reference sequence). This chain's CDR3 is CASSPRVTALKHF. The CDR3 DNA reads TGTGCCAGCAGTCCCCGTGTGACAGCCCTAAAGCATTTT.

The chain combines TRBV7-9 with TRBJ1-4, with a tentative D call TRBD1 (5 bases). Per germline, CDR1 SEHNR and CDR2 FQNEAQ (reference sequence). There are 14 residues in the CDR3. Deletions cut 2 bases from V and 8 bases from J, with 12 bases between. CDR3 nucleotides: TGTGCCAGCAGCTTAATAGAGGGGAAGGAAAAACTGTTTTTT. It yields the protein CASSLIEGKEKLFF. The full variable domain, rest sourced from reference TRBV7-9 and TRBJ1-4, is DTGVSQNPRHKITKRGQNVTFRCDPISEHNRLYWYRQTLGQGPEFLTYFQNEAQLEKSRLLSDRFSAERPKGSFSTLEIQRTEQGDSAMYLCASSLIEGKEKLFFGSGTQLSVL.

The chain couples TRBV19 to TRBJ1-5, with 7 bases lining up with TRBD1. V trimming: 6 bases; J trimming: 5 bases; junction bases outside the gene matches: 4. Germline lookup yields CDR1 LNHDA and CDR2 SQIVND (reference sequence). The CDR3 runs to 13 residues. This CDR3 reads CASRYRGDQPQHF. For the CDR3, the DNA is TGTGCCAGTAGATACAGGGGTGATCAGCCCCAGCATTTT.

This chain joins TRBV6-1 and TRBJ1-5, with 10 positions matching TRBD1. J lost 6 bases, V lost 4 bases, and 6 bases had no gene match. This CDR3 has 15 residues. CDR1 is MNHNS, CDR2 SASEGT, per germline. The CDR3 sequence: CASSAGTGVLQPQHF. DNA for the CDR3: TGTGCCAGCAGTGCCGGGACAGGGGTTCTTCAGCCCCAGCATTTT.

This sequence joins TRBV7-2 and TRBJ2-7; TRBD2 aligns across 8 bases. The CDR3 loop spans 14 amino acids. The trim removed 3 bases at V and 3 bases at J, leaving 4 bases unmatched. Germline V gene lookup returns CDR1 SGHTA and CDR2 FQGNSA. The CDR3 here is CASSLAGGGYEQYF. The DNA for the CDR3 is TGTGCCAGCAGCTTGGCGGGGGGTGGCTACGAGCAGTACTTC.

The CDR3 loop is CASAKGPLMYF. In DNA form, the CDR3 reads TGTGCCAGCGCCAAAGGGCCGTTAATGTACTTC. J is TRBJ2-7 and V is TRBV28; D remains unclear. The CDR3 spans 11 residues. Per germline, CDR1 MDHEN and CDR2 SYDVKM. The V and J ends lost 8 bases and 12 bases respectively, with 17 bases between them.

J is TRBJ1-2 and V is TRBV27; 12 bases align to TRBD1. The CDR3 contains 15 residues. J was trimmed by 7 bases and V by 8 bases; bases with no gene match: 11. Looked up from germline, CDR1 is MNHEY and CDR2 is SMNVEV (reference sequence). DNA for the CDR3: TGTGCCAGCGGATTATCCGGGACAGGGGGCTTTGGCTACACCTTC. Protein: CASGLSGTGGFGYTF.

CDR3 loop: CASNWKRVLVEQYF. In DNA form, the CDR3 reads TGTGCCAGCAATTGGAAAAGGGTCCTTGTAGAGCAGTACTTC. The V gene is TRBV6-1, the J gene TRBJ2-7; D unresolved. Germline CDR1 and CDR2: MNHNS and SASEGT. Trimming took 7 bases from V and 7 from J, leaving 20 bases between them. CDR3 size: 14 residues.

The gene calls are TRBV20-1 and TRBJ1-6; tentatively, D is TRBD1 (5 bases). The CDR3 is 15 residues long. The V end lost 3 bases, the J end lost 14 bases, and 23 bases lay between the germline ends. The germline V gene has CDR1 DFQATT and CDR2 SNEGSKA (reference sequence). The CDR3 is CSASRGRGLNSALHF. The CDR3 region has the DNA TGCAGTGCTAGTCGAGGAAGGGGTCTTAATTCGGCCCTCCACTTT.

The rearrangement links TRBV20-1 to TRBJ1-1; the match to TRBD1 covers 7 bases. Germline V CDR1 and CDR2: DFQATT, SNEGSKA (reference sequence). The CDR3 spans 12 residues. V dropped 6 bases and J dropped 5; count of bases not matched to a gene: 6. CDR3 DNA sequence: TGCAGTGCGTCGACAGGGAGGACTGAAGCTTTCTTT. Amino acid sequence: CSASTGRTEAFF.

This clonotype has just one count. This sequence joins TRBV2 and TRBJ1-6; D gene unclear. CDR3 length: 13 residues. Germline values: CDR1 SNHLY, CDR2 FYNNEI. The germline V and J ends were trimmed by 6 bases and 10 bases, with 13 bases remaining between them. Here the CDR3 reads CASSALPESPLHF. Written as DNA, the CDR3 is TGTGCCAGCAGCGCTCTCCCGGAGTCACCCCTCCACTTT.

This clonotype is a singleton in its sample. This chain joins TRBV28 and TRBJ2-7; D not resolved. The CDR3 contains 11 residues. The V gene lost 9 bases and the J gene lost 2 bases, with 8 bases spanning the gap. Germline assignment: CDR1 MDHEN and CDR2 SYDVKM. DNA of the CDR3: TGTGCCAGTTGTACGACCTACGAGCAGTACTTC. Protein product: CASCTTYEQYF.

This chain uses TRBV6-2 or TRBV6-3 with TRBJ2-1; D is possibly TRBD2 (6 bases). The germline V gene has CDR1 MNHEY and CDR2 SVGEGT. The CDR3 runs 13 residues. V was clipped by 5 bases and J by 7 bases, with 12 bases between them. The CDR3 protein is CASSPRGLNEQFF. Here the CDR3 DNA reads TGTGCCAGCAGTCCCCGAGGACTAAATGAGCAGTTCTTC.

The gene calls are TRBV11-3 and TRBJ2-3, with D perhaps matching TRBD2 (7 bases). Trimming took off 5 bases at V and 6 bases at J, with 15 bases between the two ends. The CDR3 totals 14 residues. CDR1 and CDR2 (germline): SGHNT, YENEEA. The CDR3 region has the DNA TGTGCCAGCAGCAGGGCGGGGGCGGTGGATACGCAGTATTTT. It encodes CASSRAGAVDTQYF.

The chain joins TRBV7-2 to TRBJ2-3, with D unresolved. V lost 5 bases and J lost 5, with 8 bases in between. CDR3 length: 12 amino acids. Germline V gives CDR1 SGHTA, CDR2 FQGNSA. CDR3 region: CASSAYLDTQYF. DNA for the CDR3: TGTGCCAGCAGCGCCTATCTAGATACGCAGTATTTT.

V is TRBV18 and J is TRBJ1-2; the D gene is possibly TRBD1 (6 bases). V was pared by 6 bases and J by 7 bases, with 12 bases between. There are 12 residues in the CDR3. From germline, CDR1 is KGHSH and CDR2 LQKENI. The CDR3 DNA sequence: TGTGCCAGCTCTAACGGGACACGTGGCTACACCTTC. This gives the protein CASSNGTRGYTF.

J is TRBJ2-3 and V is TRBV24-1; 11 nucleotides align to TRBD2. Germline V gene sequence: CDR1 KGHDR, CDR2 SFDVKD. V lost 7 bases and J lost 7; bases outside the gene matches: 9. CDR3 length equals 15 residues. CDR3 sequence reads: CATRDSGRAPYTQYF. CDR3 nucleotide sequence: TGTGCCACCAGAGATAGCGGGAGGGCCCCGTATACGCAGTATTTT.

The gene calls are TRBV11-3 and TRBJ2-5, with D perhaps matching TRBD2 (6 bases). V lost 6 bases and J lost 5, with 10 bases in between. Germline loops: CDR1 SGHNT, CDR2 YENEEA. The CDR3 length is 12 residues. CDR3 nucleotides: TGTGCCAGCAGGGGGCGGGATGAGACCCAGTACTTC. Protein: CASRGRDETQYF.

The chain employs TRBV6-4 and TRBJ1-2, with TRBD1 matching 9 bases. The CDR3 is 15 amino acids. V was clipped by 3 bases and J by 5 bases; unmatched bases: 7. Germline V gene sequence: CDR1 MRHNA, CDR2 SNTAGT. The CDR3 loop reads CASSDTGTGSYGYTF. CDR3 DNA: TGTGCCAGCAGTGATACCGGGACAGGGTCATATGGCTACACCTTC.

The chain links TRBV20-1 to TRBJ1-1; tentative D call: TRBD1 (5 bases). Germline V CDR1 and CDR2: DFQATT, SNEGSKA (reference sequence). The CDR3 has 15 residues. V was trimmed by 2 bases and J by 1 base, leaving 14 bases between them. The CDR3 DNA sequence: TGCAGTGCTAGACCCCTAGACAGAAAGAACACTGAAGCTTTCTTT. Its translation: CSARPLDRKNTEAFF.

The chain recombines TRBV20-1 with TRBJ1-5; the D is unclear. With 0 bases removed from V and 4 bases from J, the gap between germline ends came to 7 bases. CDR3 size: 13 residues. Germline values: CDR1 DFQATT, CDR2 SNEGSKA (reference sequence). For the CDR3, the DNA is TGCAGTGCTAGAGACAGGTTAAATCAGCCCCAGCATTTT. It specifies CSARDRLNQPQHF.

This chain uses TRBV2 with TRBJ2-3; TRBD1 aligns across 11 bases. V shed 10 bases and J 5 bases; nucleotides not matched to a gene: 8. This CDR3 is 14 amino acids long. Germline V gene data show CDR1 as SNHLY and CDR2 as FYNNEI. The CDR3: CANTGTGGLDTQYF. The CDR3, as DNA: TGTGCCAATACCGGGACAGGGGGGCTAGATACGCAGTATTTT.

The genes are TRBV7-9 and TRBJ1-2, with TRBD1 matching 9 bases. V gave up 3 bases and J gave up 8 bases; unmatched junction bases: 16. The CDR3 has 17 amino acids. Germline V gene lookup returns CDR1 SEHNR and CDR2 FQNEAQ (reference sequence). CDR3 residues: CASSFQFTYRGLMGYTF. Here the CDR3 DNA reads TGTGCCAGCAGCTTTCAATTTACGTACAGGGGGCTGATGGGCTACACCTTC. Complete variable domain (other parts from reference TRBV7-9 and TRBJ1-2): DTGVSQNPRHKITKRGQNVTFRCDPISEHNRLYWYRQTLGQGPEFLTYFQNEAQLEKSRLLSDRFSAERPKGSFSTLEIQRTEQGDSAMYLCASSFQFTYRGLMGYTFGSGTRLTVV.

CDR3 protein: CSARDATSGMRGELFF. CDR3 coding DNA: TGCAGTGCTAGAGATGCAACTAGCGGGATGAGGGGGGAGCTGTTTTTT. The chain uses TRBV20-1 and TRBJ2-2, with 10 bases that match TRBD2. This CDR3 comprises 16 residues. Trimming cost V 0 bases and J 8 bases; bases outside gene matches: 9. Germline V gene data show CDR1 as DFQATT and CDR2 as SNEGSKA (reference sequence).